This entry lists 6 T cell receptor beta chains sequenced from one sample in a study of blood T cell repertoires in COVID-19. Measured with immunoSEQ multiplex PCR; TCRdb has only the in-frame clones, and not every one. The sample has more than 100,000 clones; 70% to 85% are singletons. What was sequenced was peripheral blood. The receptors originated from a woman aged 50 to 60 with acute or convalescent COVID-19.

V usage is TRBV10-3 and J usage is TRBJ1-1, with unresolved D. The germline V and J ends were trimmed by 3 bases and 1 base, with 12 bases remaining between them. The V gene's germline CDR1 is ENHRY and CDR2 SYGVKD. The CDR3 runs 15 residues. CDR3: CAISEAGSSNTEAFF. The CDR3 DNA is TGTGCCATCAGTGAAGCGGGCAGCTCGAACACTGAAGCTTTCTTT.

This clone appeared once. The chain links TRBV2 to TRBJ1-5; D not resolved. The CDR3 has 15 residues. Germline V lookup: CDR1 SNHLY, CDR2 FYNNEI. Deletions cut 1 base from V and 1 base from J, with 8 bases between. The CDR3 DNA reads as TGTGCCAGCAGTGAAGAACAGACAAGCAATCAGCCCCAGCATTTT. Its translation is CASSEEQTSNQPQHF. Together with reference TRBV2 and TRBJ1-5, the CDR3 gives the full variable domain: EPEVTQTPSHQVTQMGQEVILRCVPISNHLYFYWYRQILGQKVEFLVSFYNNEISEKSEIFDDQFSVERPDGSNFTLKIRSTKLEDSAMYFCASSEEQTSNQPQHFGDGTRLSIL.

The V gene is TRBV10-3, the J gene TRBJ1-6, with 7 bases matching TRBD1. This CDR3 is 15 amino acids long. Germline V lookup: CDR1 ENHRY, CDR2 SYGVKD. Trimming cost V 3 bases and J 6 bases; bases outside gene matches: 5. The CDR3 loop reads CAISDFAGGNSPLHF. CDR3 bases: TGTGCCATCAGTGATTTTGCAGGGGGTAATTCACCCCTCCACTTT.

The chain couples TRBV19 to TRBJ2-1; 11 nucleotides agree with TRBD2. After removal of 0 bases from V and 0 bases from J, the junction contained 4 bases not matched to a gene. CDR1 LNHDA and CDR2 SQIVND come from the germline V gene (reference sequence). The CDR3 is made up of 18 amino acids. The CDR3 loop reads CASSIDRLAGFSYNEQFF. The CDR3 DNA reads TGTGCCAGTAGTATAGATCGACTAGCGGGGTTCTCCTACAATGAGCAGTTCTTC.

This chain connects TRBV11-1 to TRBJ2-3; 8 positions agree with TRBD1. Germline CDR1 and CDR2: SGHAT and FQDESV (reference sequence). The CDR3 loop spans 14 amino acids. V trimming: 4 bases; J trimming: 4 bases; junction bases outside the gene matches: 4. CDR3 coding DNA: TGTGCCAGCAGCTATGACAGGGGCTCAGATACGCAGTATTTT. Residues: CASSYDRGSDTQYF.

The chain uses TRBV14 and TRBJ2-3; 9 bases match TRBD1. This CDR3 has 16 residues. Trimming took 8 bases from V and 0 from J; bases not matched to a gene: 9. CDR1 and CDR2 from the germline V gene are SGHDN and FVKESK. In DNA form, the CDR3 reads TGTGCCAGCCCCCGGGCGGACAGGGGAAGCACAGATACGCAGTATTTT. It specifies CASPRADRGSTDTQYF.